Listed below are T cell receptor beta chains from one sample, sequenced in a study of human T cells and chemical hapten exposure. Each CDR3 protein is one row after TCRdb ran MiXCR on the RACE reads. The data hold 350,000 or so distinct CDR3 sequences, with roughly 6.9% observed a single time. Here the sequenced sample was whole blood, taken in connection with sensitization to the hapten diphenylcyclopropenone (DPC). Receptor source: a woman between 18 and 30 years old with alopecia areata. Some clones in this sample may be carry-over from other donors' samples. Each CDR3 is given with its conserved first and last residue. The D gene is left open where the match is weak.

D,V,CDR3
-,TRBV14,CASSQDRFGYGYTF
-,TRBV13,CASSLGDSNTGELFF
-,TRBV19,CASSIVGVGLGTEQFF
-,TRBV6-2/TRBV6-3,CASSYPGVQTSPGVEDTQYF
-,TRBV6-5,CASRRGRSSEQFF
TRBD1,TRBV20-1,CSAKGQPAKNIQYF
-,TRBV5-4,CASSPQGRNTEAFF
-,TRBV6-2/TRBV6-3,CASRRQGPLHF
-,TRBV6-2/TRBV6-3,CASSSGTHRNQPQHF
TRBD1,TRBV20-1,CSAPGGRQGTYTDTQYF
-,TRBV5-1,CASSLNEAISEPQHF
-,TRBV28,CASSPGGYGANVLTF
-,TRBV19,CASSIDSRPTNTGELFF
TRBD1,TRBV7-2,CASSLGTGTGSSFF
TRBD2,TRBV9,CASSVSGAGGRYTQYF
-,TRBV5-1,CASSTEGSIFPDTQYF
-,TRBV9,CASSVDSFPGPERAKNIQYF
-,TRBV12-3/TRBV12-4,CASSFPPGQETQYF
-,TRBV7-9,CASSQSGELFF
-,TRBV7-9,CASRLSGGSYEQYF
-,TRBV3-1,CASSLTDSSGNTIYF